This T cell receptor beta chain came from a study of T-cell reconstitution after alpha-beta-depleted transplantation in children. For TCRbeta, the library was prepared with unique molecular identifiers. A single record per CDR3 protein comes from TCRdb applying MiXCR to the PCR reads. The sample lists 490,000 or so distinct CDR3 sequences, about 10% occurring once. This clonotype appeared many times. The CDR3 runs to 16 residues. With V trimmed by 3 bases and J by 0 bases, 6 bases remained unmatched. Germline CDR1 is SGHTA and CDR2 is FQGNSA. The V and J genes are TRBV7-2 and TRBJ2-7; the match to TRBD1 covers 9 bases. The material was PBMCs, obtained before TCRalphabeta/CD19-depleted stem cell transplant. This receptor was taken from a child aged 2-15 years with inherited bone marrow failure, due to receive a stem cell transplant. The CDR3 here is CASSFDRGYLSYEQYF. CDR3 bases: TGTGCCAGCAGCTTTGACAGGGGGTACCTCTCCTACGAGCAGTACTTC. Full variable domain (outside the CDR3, taken from reference TRBV7-2 and TRBJ2-7): GAGVSQSPSNKVTEKGKDVELRCDPISGHTALYWYRQSLGQGLEFLIYFQGNSAPDKSGLPSDRFSAERTGGSVSTLTIQRTQQEDSAVYLCASSFDRGYLSYEQYFGPGTRLTVT.